These T cell receptor beta chains were read from a single sample in a study of shared clonotypes between healthy human individuals. Measured with immunoSEQ multiplex PCR; TCRdb has only the in-frame clones, and not every one. The sample has about 1.5 million clones, approximately 98% seen once; the top ten hold 0.4% to 0.45%. Sequencing was done on a sample of naive CD4+ T cells sorted from blood. The receptors were gathered from a man aged 30 to 45 in good health. Each CDR3 is given with its conserved first and last residue. Fields, in order: J gene, clone size, D gene, V gene, CDR3 DNA, CDR3 protein. D genes are given only for firm matches. The size of a clone is reported for some rows only, either as once, few or many, or as a class for expanded clones.

J: TRBJ1-1; size: .; D: .; V: TRBV2; DNA: TGTGCCAGCAGCAAAGGGGTCATGAACACTGAAGCTTTCTTT; CDR3: CASSKGVMNTEAFF
J: TRBJ1-2; size: .; D: .; V: TRBV6-6; DNA: TGTGCCAGCAGGCGGGACGAAAACTATGGCTACACCTTC; CDR3: CASRRDENYGYTF
J: TRBJ1-5; size: once; D: .; V: TRBV30; DNA: TGTGCCTGGAGTCCCTCTAATCAGCCCCAGCATTTT; CDR3: CAWSPSNQPQHF
J: TRBJ2-3; size: .; D: TRBD2; V: TRBV7-2; DNA: TGTGCCAGCAGCGCACCGACTAGCGGGAGGGCTTGGGACACAGATACGCAGTATTTT; CDR3: CASSAPTSGRAWDTDTQYF
J: TRBJ1-5; size: few; D: TRBD1; V: TRBV2; DNA: TGTGCCAGCAGTGAGGAGGGGACAGGAAATCAGCCCCAGCATTTT; CDR3: CASSEEGTGNQPQHF
J: TRBJ2-1; size: .; D: .; V: TRBV10-3; DNA: TGTGCCAGTACCGGGGCCGCGGGCGACTCCTACAATGAGCAGTTCTTC; CDR3: CASTGAAGDSYNEQFF
J: TRBJ2-3; size: .; D: TRBD1; V: TRBV5-1; DNA: TGCGCCAGCAGCGTCGGACAGGGCACTAGCACAGATACGCAGTATTTT; CDR3: CASSVGQGTSTDTQYF
J: TRBJ1-5; size: .; D: .; V: TRBV30; DNA: TGTGCCTGGACGAGATCGGACAGCCGGAATCAGCCCCAGCATTTT; CDR3: CAWTRSDSRNQPQHF
J: TRBJ2-7; size: .; D: TRBD1; V: TRBV5-1; DNA: TGCGCCAGCAGCTTAGACAGGGGGTATGAGCAGTACTTC; CDR3: CASSLDRGYEQYF
J: TRBJ2-5; size: .; D: .; V: TRBV6-1; DNA: TGTGCCAGCACCGAGGGTGGGAGATCCGGGACCCAGTACTTC; CDR3: CASTEGGRSGTQYF
J: TRBJ1-2; size: .; D: .; V: TRBV7-2; DNA: TGTGCCAGCAGCGGGGGCGCGGGCAGAAACTATGGCTACACCTTC; CDR3: CASSGGAGRNYGYTF
J: TRBJ2-3; size: .; D: TRBD2; V: TRBV5-1; DNA: TGCGCCAGCAGCCCGGGACTAGCGGGAGTAGGAGATACGCAGTATTTT; CDR3: CASSPGLAGVGDTQYF
J: TRBJ1-3; size: .; D: .; V: TRBV6-5; DNA: TGTGCCAGCAGTTACTCGACAGGTGGAAACACCATATATTTT; CDR3: CASSYSTGGNTIYF
J: TRBJ1-2; size: .; D: .; V: TRBV12-5; DNA: TGTGCTAGTGGTCCCGATGGACAGATCTATGGCTACACCTTC; CDR3: CASGPDGQIYGYTF
J: TRBJ1-1; size: once; D: .; V: TRBV6-5; DNA: TGTGCCAGCAGCTTATCTACAGGGATAGAAGCTTTCTTT; CDR3: CASSLSTGIEAFF
J: TRBJ2-1; size: .; D: .; V: TRBV10-3; DNA: TGTGCCATCACTGCCGGAGGCGGATACAATGAGCAGTTCTTC; CDR3: CAITAGGGYNEQFF
J: TRBJ2-1; size: .; D: TRBD2; V: TRBV9; DNA: TGTGCCAGCAGCGTAGCCTTAGCGGGCCAGGCCTACAATGAGCAGTTCTTC; CDR3: CASSVALAGQAYNEQFF
J: TRBJ2-7; size: .; D: TRBD1; V: TRBV5-1; DNA: TGCGCCAGCAGCTTGGCGGGACAGGTGACCTCCTACGAGCAGTACTTC; CDR3: CASSLAGQVTSYEQYF
J: TRBJ1-2; size: .; D: .; V: TRBV9; DNA: TGTGCCAGCAGCGTGACACCTACTAGCTATGGCTACACCTTC; CDR3: CASSVTPTSYGYTF
J: TRBJ2-1; size: .; D: .; V: TRBV7-8; DNA: TGTGCCAGCAGCTTAGCGCTCAGGGGCTCCTACAATGAGCAGTTCTTC; CDR3: CASSLALRGSYNEQFF
J: TRBJ2-5; size: .; D: .; V: TRBV4-2; DNA: TGTGCCAGCAGCCAAGACCAGGAGACCCAGTACTTC; CDR3: CASSQDQETQYF
J: TRBJ1-1; size: .; D: .; V: TRBV19; DNA: TGTGCCAGTAGTATAGTAGCAGGGACCACTGAAGCTTTCTTT; CDR3: CASSIVAGTTEAFF
J: TRBJ1-4; size: once; D: .; V: TRBV20-1; DNA: TGCAGTGCTAGTCGAGAAAAACTGTTTTTT; CDR3: CSASREKLFF
J: TRBJ2-2; size: .; D: .; V: TRBV6-5; DNA: TGTGCCAGCACTATACCAGCTACCGGGGAGCTGTTTTTT; CDR3: CASTIPATGELFF
J: TRBJ2-5; size: .; D: TRBD1; V: TRBV29-1; DNA: TGCAGCTACGACAGGGATGGAGAGACCCAGTACTTC; CDR3: CSYDRDGETQYF
J: TRBJ1-5; size: .; D: .; V: TRBV11-2; DNA: TGTGCCAGCAGCAAGACAGGTCGGCCCCAGCATTTT; CDR3: CASSKTGRPQHF
J: TRBJ2-1; size: .; D: TRBD2; V: TRBV5-1; DNA: TGCGCCAGCAGCTTGCTAGCGGGAACGGTCGTCACCTACAATGAGCAGTTCTTC; CDR3: CASSLLAGTVVTYNEQFF
J: TRBJ2-7; size: .; D: .; V: TRBV28; DNA: TGTGCCAGCAGCATCGGGACATATACCTACGAGCAGTACTTC; CDR3: CASSIGTYTYEQYF
J: TRBJ2-5; size: .; D: .; V: TRBV20-1; DNA: TGCGGAACTAGGCCTCAAGAGACCCAGTACTTC; CDR3: CGTRPQETQYF
J: TRBJ2-7; size: .; D: .; V: TRBV7-9; DNA: TGTGCCAGCAGCTTCAGGCAGCCCTACGAGCAGTACTTC; CDR3: CASSFRQPYEQYF
J: TRBJ2-2; size: .; D: .; V: TRBV4-1; DNA: TGCGCCAGCAGCCGAGGCAGCTCAACCGGGGAGCTGTTTTTT; CDR3: CASSRGSSTGELFF
J: TRBJ1-4; size: .; D: .; V: TRBV19; DNA: TGTGCCAGTAGGGAAGGCAGGGGAGCGGAAAAACTGTTTTTT; CDR3: CASREGRGAEKLFF
J: TRBJ2-5; size: .; D: .; V: TRBV5-4; DNA: TGTGCCAGCAGCTTGGGCAGACAAGAGACCCAGTACTTC; CDR3: CASSLGRQETQYF
J: TRBJ1-5; size: .; D: .; V: TRBV10-3; DNA: TGTGCCATCAGCGAAGACACCCTTAGCAATCAGCCCCAGCATTTT; CDR3: CAISEDTLSNQPQHF
J: TRBJ2-1; size: .; D: TRBD1; V: TRBV5-1; DNA: TGCGCCAGCAGCCCCCTAGGGGGACAGACCACCTACAATGAGCAGTTCTTC; CDR3: CASSPLGGQTTYNEQFF
J: TRBJ1-1; size: .; D: .; V: TRBV5-1; DNA: TGCGCCAGCAGCTTGGGTTCGGGAGTCGCGAACACTGAAGCTTTCTTT; CDR3: CASSLGSGVANTEAFF
J: TRBJ2-3; size: .; D: .; V: TRBV9; DNA: TGTGCCAGCAGCGTAGGTGCGGGACCCACAGATACGCAGTATTTT; CDR3: CASSVGAGPTDTQYF
J: TRBJ2-3; size: .; D: .; V: TRBV5-4; DNA: TGTGCCAGCAGCTTGGCTGGCATGGTACAGGCAGATACGCAGTATTTT; CDR3: CASSLAGMVQADTQYF
J: TRBJ2-7; size: .; D: TRBD1; V: TRBV14; DNA: TGTGCCAGCAGCCTCAAAGTTAACAGGGGGTATGACGAGCAGTACTTC; CDR3: CASSLKVNRGYDEQYF
J: TRBJ2-3; size: .; D: .; V: TRBV28; DNA: TGTGCCAGCAGCCCCTTGTGGGACAGGGCCCCGTTTGGGGGCGGGAGGGCCCGGACAGATACGCAGTATTTT; CDR3: CASSPLWDRAPFGGGRARTDTQYF
J: TRBJ2-5; size: .; D: TRBD2; V: TRBV5-1; DNA: TGCGCCAGCAGCCCTAGAGCGGGAGAAGAGACCCAGTACTTC; CDR3: CASSPRAGEETQYF
J: TRBJ2-3; size: .; D: TRBD2; V: TRBV2; DNA: TGTGCCATCGTTAGCGGGAGGGCCTCCACAGATACGCAGTATTTT; CDR3: CAIVSGRASTDTQYF
J: TRBJ1-1; size: .; D: .; V: TRBV29-1; DNA: TGCAGCGTTGCCCAAAAGACAGCCCAAGAAGCTTTCTTT; CDR3: CSVAQKTAQEAFF
J: TRBJ1-2; size: .; D: TRBD1; V: TRBV11-2; DNA: TGTGCCAGCAGCTTAAGGACAGGGGCGAGACATAACTATGGCTACACCTTC; CDR3: CASSLRTGARHNYGYTF
J: TRBJ2-5; size: once; D: .; V: TRBV7-3; DNA: TGTGCCAGCAGGTTGACGGGACAAGAGACCCAGTACTTC; CDR3: CASRLTGQETQYF
J: TRBJ2-7; size: .; D: TRBD1; V: TRBV6-1; DNA: TGTGCCAGCAGCCAGGGGGCTTACGAGCAGTACTTC; CDR3: CASSQGAYEQYF
J: TRBJ1-1; size: .; D: .; V: TRBV27; DNA: TGTGCCAGCAGTTCTGGGGGGCAAAACACTGAAGCTTTCTTT; CDR3: CASSSGGQNTEAFF
J: TRBJ2-1; size: .; D: TRBD2; V: TRBV10-3; DNA: TGTGCCATCAGTGAGTCTGGACTAGCGGTGGAGTTCTTC; CDR3: CAISESGLAVEFF